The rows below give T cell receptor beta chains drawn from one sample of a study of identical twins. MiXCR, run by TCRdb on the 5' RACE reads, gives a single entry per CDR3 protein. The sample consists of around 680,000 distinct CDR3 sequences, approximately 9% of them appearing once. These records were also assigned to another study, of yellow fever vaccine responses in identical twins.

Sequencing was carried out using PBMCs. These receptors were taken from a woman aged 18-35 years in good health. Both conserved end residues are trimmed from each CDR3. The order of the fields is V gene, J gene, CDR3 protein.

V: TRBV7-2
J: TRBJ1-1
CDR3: ASSLEPPLTEAF

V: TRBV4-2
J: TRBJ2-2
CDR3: ASSHGSGELF

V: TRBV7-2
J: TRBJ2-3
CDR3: ASSLGGQADTQY

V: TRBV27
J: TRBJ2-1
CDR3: ASSLGPSGSYNEQF

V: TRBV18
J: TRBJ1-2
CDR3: ASSPSLDYGYT

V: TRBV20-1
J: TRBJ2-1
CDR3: SALLAGGEEQF

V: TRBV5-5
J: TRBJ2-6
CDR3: ASSDVFFSGANVLT

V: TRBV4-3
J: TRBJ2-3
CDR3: ASSHTGGSTDTQY

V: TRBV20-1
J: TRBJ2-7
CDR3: SAPGTSVKGSYEQY

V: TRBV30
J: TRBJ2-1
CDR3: AWSGLLAEQF

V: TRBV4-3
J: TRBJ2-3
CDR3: ASSQDSAEGSTDTQY

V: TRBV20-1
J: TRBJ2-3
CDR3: SAYHTSGHTDTQY

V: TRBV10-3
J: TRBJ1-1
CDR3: AISDRGQMNTEAF

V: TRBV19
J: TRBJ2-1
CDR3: ASLKAGNEQF

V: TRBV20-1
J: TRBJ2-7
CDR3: SARDAMRAGVGKQY

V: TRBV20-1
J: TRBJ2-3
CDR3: SAVRDSTNTQY

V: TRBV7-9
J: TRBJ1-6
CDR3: ASRGKDRAHSPLH

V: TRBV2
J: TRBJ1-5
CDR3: ASSVSAFNQPQH

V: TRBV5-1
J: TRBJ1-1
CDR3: ASSSTGQTNTEAF

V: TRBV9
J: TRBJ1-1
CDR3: ASSVGRGITEAF

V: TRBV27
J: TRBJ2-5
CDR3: ASSFKLAGWETQY

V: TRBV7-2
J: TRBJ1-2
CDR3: ASSFAVELGSGYT

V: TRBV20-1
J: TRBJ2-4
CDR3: SANGQYALAKNIQY

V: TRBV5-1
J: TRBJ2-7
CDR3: ASSVQSSYEQY

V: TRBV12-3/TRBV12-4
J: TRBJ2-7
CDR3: ASSWTREGYEQY

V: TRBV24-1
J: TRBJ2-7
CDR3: ATSEGIEQY

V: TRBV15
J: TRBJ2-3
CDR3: ATSTPGLGTQY